This T cell receptor (beta chain) was retrieved from a study of shared clonotypes between healthy human individuals. Trimming cost V 3 bases and J 6 bases, with 13 bases left between them. The germline gives CDR1 SGHDT, CDR2 YYEEEE. This CDR3 is 14 amino acids long. Naive CD8 populations comprised CD45RO-negative cells positively selected for CCR7, excluding terminally differentiated effector memory CD45RA+ cells. The assay was immunoSEQ multiplex PCR, and TCRdb's table has in-frame clones only and misses some. The data hold about 1,800,000 clones, with over 85% observed a single time. This chain joins TRBV5-6 and TRBJ2-1; a possible D gene is TRBD1 (6 bases). The TCR was taken from a man between 18 and 35 years old in good health. The sequencing sample was made of naive CD8+ T cells sorted from blood. CDR3 bases: TGTGCCAGCAGCTCGGACAGTGGGGGCAATGAGCAGTTCTTC. Translating it yields CASSSDSGGNEQFF.